The present T cell receptor beta chain was sequenced within a study of cytomegalovirus exposure and HLA in healthy donors. General study results and limits: CMV serostatus was the only recorded immune exposure for donors. In an earlier analysis, most TCR beta V segments were productive about 87% or about 30% of the time. Because they were indistinguishable, some V segments, including TRBV6-2 and TRBV6-3, were excluded.

Comment on this clone: Its antigen is still unknown.

This CDR3 is 17 amino acids long. With 0 bases removed from V and 0 bases from J, the gap between germline ends came to 14 bases. Germline V lookup: CDR1 LNHNV, CDR2 YYDKDF (reference sequence). 60 Vbeta and 13 Jbeta primers were used in PCR. Profiling relied on immunoSEQ multiplex PCR, and the TCRdb table lists in-frame clones only, not all of them. Of fewer than 180,000 clones listed, about three fifths are singletons. The chain joins TRBV15 to TRBJ1-1; no definite D call. This TCR came from a woman aged 55 to 70 in good health and CMV-seropositive. The sequenced sample was PBMCs. CDR3 sequence (DNA): TGTGCCACCAGCAGAGATTGGGCCTCTAACCTGAACACTGAAGCTTTCTTT. Its protein product is CATSRDWASNLNTEAFF.